This TCR beta chain was documented in a study of blood T cells in healthy people across ages. CDR1 LGHDT and CDR2 YNNKEL come from the germline V gene (reference sequence). V lost 7 bases and J 5 bases, leaving 8 bases between the germline ends. This CDR3 has 11 amino acids. A sample-barcoded 5' primer and a J-beta primer mix were used in a second PCR of roughly 6 to 11 cycles. TCRdb reanalysed the 5' RACE reads using MiXCR and keeps one entry per CDR3 protein. Among approximately 800,000 distinct CDR3 sequences, around three fifths were seen once, and the ten largest hold 25% to 30%. V usage is TRBV3-1 and J usage is TRBJ2-5; perhaps TRBD2 as D (6 bases). The sample consisted of blood. The clonotype comes from a man aged 40-49 years in good health. Here the CDR3 DNA reads TGTGCCAGCAACGCGGGGGAGACCCAGTACTTC. As protein: CASNAGETQYF.